The 8 T cell receptor beta chains in this list originate from one sample, sequenced in a study of blood T cell repertoires in COVID-19. Assay: immunoSEQ multiplex PCR; the TCRdb copy retains only in-frame clones and omits some. Among about 270,000 clones listed, about 90% were seen once. Sequencing was carried out using PBMCs or T cells enriched from blood (not recorded which). The receptors come from a woman aged 25 to 39 with acute COVID-19.

The rearrangement joins TRBV4-1 to TRBJ2-4, with a weak D call TRBD1 (6 bases). V dropped 3 bases and J dropped 1 base, with 16 bases sitting between them. The CDR3 has 17 amino acids. Germline CDR1 is MGHRA and CDR2 is YSYEKL. The DNA for the CDR3 is TGCGCCAGCAGCCAGGAACAGGGAGCTGAGGCCAAAAACATTCAGTACTTC. Translating gives CASSQEQGAEAKNIQYF.

The chain recombines TRBV5-1 with TRBJ2-5, with TRBD2 matching 14 bases. J was trimmed by 5 bases and V by 1 base; bases with no gene match: 4. CDR1 is SGHRS and CDR2 is YFSETQ in the germline V gene. CDR3 length: 16 residues. As DNA, the CDR3 is TGCGCCAGCAGCTTGCGACTAGCGGGAGGGCGCGAGACCCAGTACTTC. The encoded protein is CASSLRLAGGRETQYF.

CDR3 coding DNA: TGTGCCAGTAGTATAGTCGGGGGTAATCAGCCCCAGCATTTT. This encodes CASSIVGGNQPQHF. The rearrangement uses TRBV19 and TRBJ1-5, with D tentatively TRBD1 (5 bases). This CDR3 has 14 residues. Trimming took off 1 base at V and 4 bases at J, with 8 bases between the two ends. Germline CDR1 reads LNHDA; CDR2 reads SQIVND (reference sequence). The entire variable domain, with the rest obtained from reference TRBV19 and TRBJ1-5, is as follows: DGGITQSPKYLFRKEGQNVTLSCEQNLNHDAMYWYRQDPGQGLRLIYYSQIVNDFQKGDIAEGYSVSREKKESFPLTVTSAQKNPTAFYLCASSIVGGNQPQHFGDGTRLSIL.

This clone has a single count. V usage is TRBV9 and J usage is TRBJ2-7; TRBD1 matches 10 bases. The CDR3 sequence is 17 residues long. V dropped 0 bases and J dropped 5; count of bases not matched to a gene: 11. Germline CDR1 and CDR2: SGDLS and YYNGEE. CDR3 nucleotides: TGTGCCAGCAGCGTAGCACCTCCGGGACAGGGGCCCCACGAGCAGTACTTC. Translating gives CASSVAPPGQGPHEQYF.

The chain employs TRBV28 and TRBJ2-3; D possibly corresponds to TRBD2 (5 bases). Germline V CDR1 and CDR2: MDHEN, SYDVKM. V lost 5 bases and J 6 bases, leaving 15 bases between the germline ends. This CDR3 contains 14 residues. DNA of the CDR3: TGTGCCAGCAGTCCGGACGGCCGGAGGGATACGCAGTATTTT. It specifies CASSPDGRRDTQYF.

The chain combines TRBV5-6 with TRBJ2-7; D is perhaps TRBD1 (7 bases). From germline, CDR1 is SGHDT and CDR2 YYEEEE. The CDR3 is 14 residues long. Trimming pared 2 bases from V and 7 bases from J, leaving 16 bases between. CDR3 amino acids: CASSFVDRREEQYF. In DNA, the CDR3 is TGTGCCAGCAGCTTCGTGGACAGGAGGGAGGAGCAGTACTTC.

The J gene is TRBJ1-5, the V gene TRBV28; no definite D call. V lost 11 bases and J lost 3, with 14 bases in between. Germline values: CDR1 MDHEN, CDR2 SYDVKM. The CDR3 totals 13 residues. The CDR3 here is CAVRGPVNQPQHF. In DNA, the CDR3 is TGTGCCGTCCGAGGGCCGGTCAATCAGCCCCAGCATTTT.

This clone occurred a few times. The CDR3 DNA sequence: TGTGCCAGCAGTGACTCGACAGGGGGCGCAGATACGCAGTATTTT. This codes for CASSDSTGGADTQYF. The chain joins TRBV6-4 to TRBJ2-3, with 10 bases that match TRBD1. Germline CDR1 MRHNA, CDR2 SNTAGT. V lost 0 bases and J lost 4; bases outside the gene matches: 1. The CDR3 has 15 residues.